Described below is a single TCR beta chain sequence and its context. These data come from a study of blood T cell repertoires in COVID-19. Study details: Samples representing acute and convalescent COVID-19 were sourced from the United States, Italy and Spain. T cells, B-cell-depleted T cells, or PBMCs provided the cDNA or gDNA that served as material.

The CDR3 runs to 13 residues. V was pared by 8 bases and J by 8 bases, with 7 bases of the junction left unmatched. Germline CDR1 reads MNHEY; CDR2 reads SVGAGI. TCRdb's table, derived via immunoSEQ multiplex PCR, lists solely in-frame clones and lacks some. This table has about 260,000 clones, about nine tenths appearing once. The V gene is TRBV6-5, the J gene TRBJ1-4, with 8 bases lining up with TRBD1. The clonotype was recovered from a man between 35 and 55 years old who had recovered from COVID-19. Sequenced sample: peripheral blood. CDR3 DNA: TGTGCCAGCCGTACAGGGGGGAGAGAAAAACTGTTTTTT. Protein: CASRTGGREKLFF.